This T cell receptor (beta chain) was sequenced during a study of CD8+CD57+ T cells in acquired aplastic anemia. Study background: The mean DNA yield obtained from sorted CD4+ and CD8+ cells came to around 3 ug.

CDR3 length: 13 residues. Deletions cut 3 bases from V and 1 base from J, with 7 bases between. Germline CDR1 reads SGHNT; CDR2 reads YYREEE (reference sequence). Investigators profiled TCR beta VDJ and CDR3 from genomic DNA template. TCRdb redid the calling of the reads with MiXCR, one entry per CDR3 protein. Among 200,000 to 300,000 distinct CDR3 sequences listed, 82% were seen once. For sequencing, patients were chosen who had shown expansion of CD8+CD57+ cells by flow cytometry. This clonotype was sampled from a human donor with aplastic anemia. Sequencing was performed on sorted CD4+, CD8+, or CD8+CD57+ T cells (not recorded which) from PBMCs. This chain links TRBV5-4 with TRBJ1-1, with D unresolved. For the CDR3, the DNA is TGTGCCAGCAGCTCTACGAGGAACACTGAAGCTTTCTTT. It is translated as CASSSTRNTEAFF.